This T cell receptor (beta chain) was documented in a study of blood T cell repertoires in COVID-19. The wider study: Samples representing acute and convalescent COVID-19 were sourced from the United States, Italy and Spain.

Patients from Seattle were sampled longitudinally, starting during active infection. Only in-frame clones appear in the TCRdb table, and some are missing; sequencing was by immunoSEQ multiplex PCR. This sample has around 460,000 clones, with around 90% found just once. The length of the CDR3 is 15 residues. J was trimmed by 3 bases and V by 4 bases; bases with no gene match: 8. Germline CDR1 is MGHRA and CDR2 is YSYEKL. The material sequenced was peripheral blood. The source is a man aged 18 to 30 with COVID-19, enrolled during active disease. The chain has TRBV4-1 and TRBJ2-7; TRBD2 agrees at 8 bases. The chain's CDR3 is CASSLQSGRIYEQYF. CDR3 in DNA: TGCGCCAGCAGCCTCCAGAGCGGGAGAATCTACGAGCAGTACTTC.